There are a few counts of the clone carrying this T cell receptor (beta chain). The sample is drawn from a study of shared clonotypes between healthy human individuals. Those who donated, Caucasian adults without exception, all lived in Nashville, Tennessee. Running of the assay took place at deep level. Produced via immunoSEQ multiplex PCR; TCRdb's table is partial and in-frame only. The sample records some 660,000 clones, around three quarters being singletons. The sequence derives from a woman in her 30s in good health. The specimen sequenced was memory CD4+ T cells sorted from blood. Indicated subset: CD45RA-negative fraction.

The CDR3 bases are TGTGCCAGCAGTTTTCAGGGAGCGGCGGGCTACACCTTC. It specifies CASSFQGAAGYTF. The J gene is TRBJ1-2, the V gene TRBV27; TRBD1 might be the D (5 bases). This CDR3 is 13 amino acids long. Germline values: CDR1 MNHEY, CDR2 SMNVEV (reference sequence). Deletions cut 3 bases from V and 8 bases from J, with 13 bases between.